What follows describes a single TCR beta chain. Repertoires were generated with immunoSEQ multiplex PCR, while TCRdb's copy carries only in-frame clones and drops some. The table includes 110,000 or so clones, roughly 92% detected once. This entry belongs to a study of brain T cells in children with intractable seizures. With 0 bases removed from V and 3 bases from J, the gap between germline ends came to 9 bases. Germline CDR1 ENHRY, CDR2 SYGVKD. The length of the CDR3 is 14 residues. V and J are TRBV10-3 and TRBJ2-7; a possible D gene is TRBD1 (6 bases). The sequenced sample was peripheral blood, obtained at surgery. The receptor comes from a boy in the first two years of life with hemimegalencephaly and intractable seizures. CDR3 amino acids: CAISESGQDYEQYF. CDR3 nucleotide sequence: TGTGCCATCAGTGAGTCGGGACAAGACTACGAGCAGTACTTC.